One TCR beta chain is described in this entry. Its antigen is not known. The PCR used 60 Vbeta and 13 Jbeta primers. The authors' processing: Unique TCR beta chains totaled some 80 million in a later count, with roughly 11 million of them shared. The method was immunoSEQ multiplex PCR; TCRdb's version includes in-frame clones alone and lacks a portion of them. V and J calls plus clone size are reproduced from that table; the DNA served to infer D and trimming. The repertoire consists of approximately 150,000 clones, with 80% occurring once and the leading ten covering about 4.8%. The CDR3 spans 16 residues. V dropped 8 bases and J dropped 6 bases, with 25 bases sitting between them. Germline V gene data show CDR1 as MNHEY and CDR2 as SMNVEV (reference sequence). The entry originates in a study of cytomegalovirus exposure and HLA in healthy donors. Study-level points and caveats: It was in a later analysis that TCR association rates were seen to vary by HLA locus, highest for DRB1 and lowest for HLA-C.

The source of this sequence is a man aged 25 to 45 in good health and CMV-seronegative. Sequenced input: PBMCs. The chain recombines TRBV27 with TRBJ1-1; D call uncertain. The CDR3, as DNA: TGTGCCAGCGCCGAGGTCGAATCGGGGTTAAGAGCTGAAGCTTTCTTT. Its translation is CASAEVESGLRAEAFF.